The text below deals with one T cell receptor beta chain. This sample was taken from a study of blood T cell repertoires in COVID-19. Germline V gives CDR1 SGHTA, CDR2 FQGNSA. The CDR3 contains 14 residues. Trimming removed 1 base from V and 10 bases from J; junction bases left unmatched: 5. Here immunoSEQ multiplex PCR was the method, and the copy in TCRdb shows in-frame clones only, minus some. In the table there are approximately 300,000 clones, 89% of which are singletons. Source material: PBMCs or T cells enriched from blood (not recorded which). This TCR derives from a man between 60 and 70 years old who had recovered from COVID-19. This chain joins TRBV7-2 and TRBJ1-4; TRBD1 matches 8 bases. CDR3 sequence: CASSLGTGYGKLFF. The CDR3 DNA reads as TGTGCCAGCAGCTTAGGGACAGGGTATGGAAAACTGTTTTTT.